These 7 T cell receptor beta chains originate from one sample sequenced in a study of T-cell memory formation after mild COVID-19. TCRdb independently ran MiXCR on the 5' RACE reads; one entry per CDR3 protein. The sample carries a few hundred thousand distinct CDR3 sequences, about an eighth recorded once. Sequenced input: PBMCs or a T cell subset sorted from them (not recorded which). Receptors were obtained from a man aged 18 to 29 who had mild COVID-19 (a few samples of this study predate the infection). Cell type and time point are not known.

This clonotype was observed a few times. V is TRBV7-8 and J is TRBJ2-1, with 12 bases matching TRBD2. The V gene end was trimmed by 2 bases and the J gene end by 1 base; junction bases not matched to a gene: 9. The CDR3 extends over 19 amino acids. Germline V CDR1 and CDR2: SGHVS, FQNEAQ. The CDR3: CASSLRGTSGFGSYNEQFF. In DNA form, the CDR3 reads TGTGCCAGCAGCTTACGGGGGACTAGCGGGTTCGGGTCCTACAATGAGCAGTTCTTC.

This clonotype has more than one count but fewer than ten. The V call is TRBV20-1, the J call TRBJ2-2; D unresolved. Trimming removed 3 bases from V and 2 bases from J, with 7 bases in between. Germline loops: CDR1 DFQATT, CDR2 SNEGSKA (reference sequence). CDR3 length equals 13 residues. The CDR3 DNA reads as TGCAGTGCTAGGCTGTTTAACACCGGGGAGCTGTTTTTT. It yields the protein CSARLFNTGELFF.

The chain carries TRBV5-4 and TRBJ2-2; the match to TRBD1 covers 9 bases. V shed 5 bases, J shed 7 bases, and the junction held 9 bases outside the gene matches. The CDR3 loop spans 15 amino acids. Germline V gene sequence: CDR1 SGHNT, CDR2 YYREEE (reference sequence). CDR3 residues: CASRPGQGRFGELFF. CDR3 nucleotide sequence: TGTGCCAGCAGGCCTGGACAGGGGCGTTTCGGGGAGCTGTTTTTT. Together with reference TRBV5-4 and TRBJ2-2, the CDR3 gives the full variable domain: ETGVTQSPTHLIKTRGQQVTLRCSSQSGHNTVSWYQQALGQGPQFIFQYYREEENGRGNFPPRFSGLQFPNYSSELNVNALELDDSALYLCASRPGQGRFGELFFGEGSRLTVL.

V usage is TRBV20-1 and J usage is TRBJ2-3; D may be TRBD1 or TRBD2 (5 bases each). Germline V gene lookup returns CDR1 DFQATT and CDR2 SNEGSKA (reference sequence). The CDR3 contains 13 residues. The germline V and J ends were trimmed by 4 bases and 4 bases, with 12 bases remaining between them. For the CDR3, the DNA is TGCAGTGCTAACAACGTGGGGGCAGATACGCAGTATTTT. Translation gives CSANNVGADTQYF.

This clonotype was observed many times. The rearrangement links TRBV6-4 to TRBJ2-1, with 7 bases fitting TRBD2. The CDR3 loop spans 16 amino acids. The germline gives CDR1 MRHNA, CDR2 SNTAGT. The ends lost 0 bases at V and 4 bases at J; junction bases unmatched: 6. The chain's CDR3 is CASSDSWTSRYNEQFF. DNA for the CDR3: TGTGCCAGCAGTGACTCATGGACTAGTCGGTACAATGAGCAGTTCTTC.

As DNA, the CDR3 is TGCAGTGCTAGAGATCGAGGGGGCATAGGGGAGACCCAGTACTTC. It encodes CSARDRGGIGETQYF. V and J are TRBV20-1 and TRBJ2-5, with 7 bases that match TRBD1. The CDR3 is 15 amino acids. Per the germline V gene, CDR1 is DFQATT and CDR2 is SNEGSKA (reference sequence). Trimming at V came to 0 bases and at J to 5 bases, leaving 9 bases not matched to a gene.

This clonotype was detected a few times. The chain joins TRBV6-1 to TRBJ2-7, with D maybe TRBD2 (6 bases). CDR3 length: 14 amino acids. Germline values: CDR1 MNHNS, CDR2 SASEGT. V dropped 7 bases and J dropped 7 bases, with 20 bases sitting between them. CDR3: CASTSRATAGEQYV. Here the CDR3 DNA reads TGTGCCAGCACTTCGCGGGCTACGGCGGGGGAGCAGTACGTC.